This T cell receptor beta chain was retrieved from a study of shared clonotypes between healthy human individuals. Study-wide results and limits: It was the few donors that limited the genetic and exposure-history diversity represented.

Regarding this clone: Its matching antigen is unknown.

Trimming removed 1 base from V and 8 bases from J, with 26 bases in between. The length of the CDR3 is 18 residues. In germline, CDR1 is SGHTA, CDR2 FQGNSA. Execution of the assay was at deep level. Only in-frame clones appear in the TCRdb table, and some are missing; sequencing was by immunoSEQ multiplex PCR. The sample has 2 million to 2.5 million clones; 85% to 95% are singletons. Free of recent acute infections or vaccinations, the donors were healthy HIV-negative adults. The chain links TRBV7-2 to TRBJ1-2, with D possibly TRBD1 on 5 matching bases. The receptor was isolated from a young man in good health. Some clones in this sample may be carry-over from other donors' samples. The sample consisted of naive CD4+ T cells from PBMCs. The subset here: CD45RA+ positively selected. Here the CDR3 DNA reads TGTGCCAGCAGCTTAGATTTTATTGCTGGCAGGGCGGGGAGAGGCTACACCTTC. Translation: CASSLDFIAGRAGRGYTF.